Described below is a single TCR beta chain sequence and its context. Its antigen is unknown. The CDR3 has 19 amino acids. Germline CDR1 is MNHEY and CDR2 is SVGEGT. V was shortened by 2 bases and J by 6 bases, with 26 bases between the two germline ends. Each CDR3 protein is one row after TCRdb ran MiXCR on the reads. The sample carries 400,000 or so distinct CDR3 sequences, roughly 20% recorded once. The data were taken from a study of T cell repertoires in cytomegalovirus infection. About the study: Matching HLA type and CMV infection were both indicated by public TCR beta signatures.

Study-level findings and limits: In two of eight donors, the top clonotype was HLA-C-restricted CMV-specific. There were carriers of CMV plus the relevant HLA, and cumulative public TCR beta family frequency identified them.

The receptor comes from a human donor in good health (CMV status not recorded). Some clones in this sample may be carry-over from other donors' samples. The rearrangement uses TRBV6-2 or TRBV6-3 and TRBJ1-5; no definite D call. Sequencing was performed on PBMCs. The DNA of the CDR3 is TGTGCCAGCAGTTACGTTTCCGTACAAGGTTTATCTTGGGCTCAGCCCCAGCATTTT. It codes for CASSYVSVQGLSWAQPQHF.